One and the same sample provided the 18 T cell receptor beta chains below, sequenced in a study of blood T cells in healthy people across ages (dated by TCRdb to the mid-2010s). The method was 5' RACE. The sequencer listed for this sample is Illumina HiSeq 2500. A second 7 to 11 cycle PCR used a sample-barcoded 5' primer and a J-beta primer mix. TCRdb ran its own pipeline on the public reads, namely fastp trimming at Q25 and MiXCR clone calling, and kept in-frame beta chains. For every CDR3 protein sequence, its rows merge into one entry that carries the most common genes and DNA. In all, the sample holds 600,000 to 850,000 distinct CDR3 sequences, and roughly 41% of those were seen once. The top ten clones comprise 20% of the sample. The sequenced sample consisted of blood. These receptor sequences come from a woman aged 55-69 years in good health.

CDR3 protein: CASSRDSSNTGELFF. As DNA, the CDR3 is TGTGCCAGCTCTAGGGACAGCTCGAACACCGGGGAGCTGTTTTTT. The chain couples TRBV12-3 or TRBV12-4 to TRBJ2-2; the match to TRBD1 covers 7 bases. The CDR3 runs 15 residues. V gave up 8 bases and J gave up 0 bases; unmatched junction bases: 6.

This clonotype was seen only a few times. The gene calls are TRBV5-1 and TRBJ2-1, with D possibly TRBD1 on 5 matching bases. CDR1 is SGHRS, CDR2 YFSETQ, per germline. This CDR3 has 12 amino acids. V lost 7 bases and J lost 5, with 10 bases in between. The CDR3 sequence is CASGSGNNEQFF. The CDR3 bases are TGCGCCAGCGGCTCAGGGAACAATGAGCAGTTCTTC.

Concerning this clonotype itself: This sequence may be a read error, since a much larger clone differs from it by one base. The chain joins TRBV6-2 or TRBV6-3 to TRBJ2-1, with D perhaps TRBD2 (7 bases). The germline V gene has CDR1 MNHEY and CDR2 SVGEGT. The CDR3 covers 16 residues. CDR3 coding DNA: TGTGCCAGCAGTTACTCTAGGGGGGGCTCCTGCAATGAGCAGTTCTTC. Amino acid sequence: CASSYSRGGSCNEQFF.

This clonotype was detected a few times. The chain links TRBV28 to TRBJ2-1; D remains ambiguous. V shed 4 bases and J shed 8 bases, with 9 bases lying between them. This CDR3 comprises 12 residues. Germline V gene data show CDR1 as MDHEN and CDR2 as SYDVKM. The CDR3 region has the DNA TGTGCCAGCAGTTCGCTAAGGTATGAGCAGTTCTTC. Protein sequence: CASSSLRYEQFF.

The chain carries TRBV6-4 and TRBJ1-5; 7 positions agree with TRBD1. There are 14 residues in the CDR3. Per the germline V gene, CDR1 is MRHNA and CDR2 is SNTAGT. J was trimmed by 1 base and V by 7 bases; bases with no gene match: 4. The DNA of the CDR3 is TGTGCCAGCATTACAGGGGTGAGCAATCAGCCCCAGCATTTT. It yields the protein CASITGVSNQPQHF.

A few counts support this clonotype. The chain has TRBV2 and TRBJ2-6, with no clear D. CDR3 length: 17 residues. CDR1 is SNHLY, CDR2 FYNNEI, per germline. The ends were cut back, 4 bases at V and 0 bases at J, with 13 bases in the middle. CDR3 sequence reads: CASSAPTHSSGANVLTF. DNA for the CDR3: TGTGCCAGCAGTGCCCCGACGCATAGCTCTGGGGCCAACGTCCTGACTTTC.

This clonotype was seen many times. Written as DNA, the CDR3 is TGCGCCAGCAGCTTGGACGGGACAGTCTTCACAGATACGCAGTATTTT. It codes for CASSLDGTVFTDTQYF. This chain joins TRBV5-1 and TRBJ2-3; 7 bases match TRBD1. The V segment lost 0 bases and the J segment 2 bases; nucleotides outside the gene matches: 6. This CDR3 has 16 amino acids. CDR1 is SGHRS and CDR2 is YFSETQ in the germline V gene.

This rearrangement joins TRBV28 to TRBJ1-1, with D perhaps matching TRBD1 (5 bases). The CDR3 has 14 amino acids. V was trimmed by 8 bases and J by 0 bases, leaving 13 bases between them. Per the germline V gene, CDR1 is MDHEN and CDR2 is SYDVKM. CDR3 residues: CASWRDGVNTEAFF. The CDR3 bases are TGTGCCAGCTGGCGGGACGGGGTGAACACTGAAGCTTTCTTT.

In its sample, this clonotype was seen a few times. The chain employs TRBV7-2 and TRBJ2-4; D is uncertain. The J call is doubtful: the DNA matches TRBJ2-7 better. Germline CDR1 and CDR2: SGHTA and FQGNSA. This CDR3 is 13 amino acids long. DNA of the CDR3: TGTGCCAGCAGCCCCACTTTCACTTACGAGCAGTACTTC. Residues: CASSPTFTYEQYF.

This clonotype was counted a few times. The chain carries TRBV5-6 and TRBJ2-3; possible D gene TRBD2, 6 bases. In germline, CDR1 is SGHDT, CDR2 YYEEEE. Trimming pared 0 bases from V and 3 bases from J, leaving 14 bases between. The CDR3 covers 16 residues. As DNA, the CDR3 is TGTGCCAGCAGCTTGGGGGTAGCGGACCGGACAGATACGCAGTATTTT. As protein: CASSLGVADRTDTQYF.

The chain uses TRBV7-2 and TRBJ2-1; weak D call: TRBD2 (6 bases). The V end lost 8 bases, the J end lost 10 bases, and 21 bases lay between the germline ends. The CDR3 extends over 14 amino acids. Germline CDR1 SGHTA, CDR2 FQGNSA. The CDR3 is CASVSGAGPYEQFF. CDR3 nucleotides: TGTGCCAGCGTCTCTGGGGCGGGACCCTACGAGCAGTTCTTC.

The chain employs TRBV5-1 and TRBJ2-3; 9 positions match TRBD1. Trimming cost V 7 bases and J 1 base; bases outside gene matches: 7. The CDR3 covers 15 residues. The germline CDR1 and CDR2 sequences are SGHRS and YFSETQ. CDR3 coding DNA: TGCGCCAGCGGCCGGGACAGGGTTGGCACAGATACGCAGTATTTT. This codes for CASGRDRVGTDTQYF.

Remarks on this clonotype: Germline and junction disagree at one end, which may indicate a read error. This chain joins TRBV4-1 and TRBJ2-6; TRBD2 aligns across 9 bases. The CDR3 totals 19 residues. The germline V gene has CDR1 MGHRA and CDR2 YSYEKL. The CDR3 region has the DNA TGCGCCAGCAGCCAAGAGTCCCTAGCGGGGCACTCTGGGGCCGACGTCCTGACTTTC. This gives the protein CASSQESLAGHSGADVLTF.

As concerns this clonotype: A much bigger clone sits one base away, suggesting this may be a read error. DNA of the CDR3: TGTGCCAGCAGTCGGGCAGGGTCCCCTGGCTACACCTTC. Encoded protein: CASSRAGSPGYTF. The V call is TRBV12-3 or TRBV12-4, the J call TRBJ1-2; D is perhaps TRBD1 (5 bases). The CDR3 has 13 residues. Trimming took 5 bases from V and 7 from J, leaving 14 bases between them.

This clonotype was recorded only once. The chain combines TRBV11-3 with TRBJ1-1, with D possibly being TRBD1 (6 bases). Trimming pared 5 bases from V and 1 base from J, leaving 11 bases between. The V gene's germline CDR1 is SGHNT and CDR2 YENEEA. CDR3 length: 14 residues. The CDR3 region is CASSQGHSNTEAFF. The CDR3 DNA is TGTGCCAGCAGCCAGGGACACTCGAACACTGAAGCTTTCTTT.

CDR3 coding DNA: TGTGCCAGCAGCTTACTTCAGCAGCCCTACGAGCAGTACTTC. The encoded protein is CASSLLQQPYEQYF. The chain is built from TRBV7-2 and TRBJ2-7; no definite D call. Germline-derived CDR1 and CDR2 are SGHTA and FQGNSA. The CDR3 is made up of 14 amino acids. Trimming cost V 2 bases and J 2 bases, with 10 bases left between them.

This clonotype was detected only once. The chain uses TRBV11-2 and TRBJ2-3, with 8 bases aligning to TRBD1. The CDR3 consists of 15 residues. The ends lost 3 bases at V and 6 bases at J; junction bases unmatched: 8. CDR1 is SGHAT, CDR2 FQNNGV, per germline. Here the CDR3 DNA reads TGTGCCAGCAGCTTCAGACAGGGGAGTGCCGATACGCAGTATTTT. It codes for CASSFRQGSADTQYF. The full variable domain, rest sourced from reference TRBV11-2 and TRBJ2-3, is EAGVAQSPRYKIIEKRQSVAFWCNPISGHATLYWYQQILGQGPKLLIQFQNNGVVDDSQLPKDRFSAERLKGVDSTLKIQPAKLEDSAVYLCASSFRQGSADTQYFGPGTRLTVL.

The table lists this clonotype with a count of one. This may stem from a read error, because a much larger clone lies one nucleotide away. CDR3 in amino acids: CASTDRRAGGKETQYF. The CDR3 coding sequence is TGCGCCAGCACCGATCGCCGGGCGGGAGGGAAAGAGACCCAGTACTTC. The chain recombines TRBV5-1 with TRBJ2-5, with 9 bases matching TRBD2. The CDR3 length is 16 residues. With 6 bases clipped from V and 3 bases from J, the junction kept 12 bases outside the gene matches. Germline V gene sequence: CDR1 SGHRS, CDR2 YFSETQ.